This is a list of T cell receptor beta chains from one sample in a study of OX40 agonist ivuxolimab in advanced cancers. Sequencing was performed with immunoSEQ multiplex PCR; in TCRdb, only in-frame clones are kept and a portion is missing. This table holds roughly 64,000 clones, approximately 90% found once. The sequencing here drew on CD4+ or CD8+ T cells sorted from blood, taken in a trial of the OX40 agonist ivuxolimab. These receptors all stem from an adult with an advanced solid tumor such as melanoma, head and neck, liver or kidney cancer. Each CDR3 is given with its conserved first and last residue. D genes are given only for firm matches. Clone size, where shown, is once, few, many, or a class for clones that have expanded.

V gene,clone size,D gene,J gene,CDR3 protein,CDR3 DNA
TRBV4-1,-,TRBD1,TRBJ1-1,CASSFRGRRMNTEAFF,TGCGCCAGCAGCTTCAGGGGGCGCAGGATGAACACTGAAGCTTTCTTT
TRBV19,-,-,TRBJ2-7,CASSIGWSSSYEQYF,TGTGCCAGTAGTATAGGGTGGTCAAGCTCCTACGAGCAGTACTTC
TRBV30,-,-,TRBJ1-2,CAWSGGEAGAYGYTF,TGTGCCTGGAGCGGAGGGGAGGCTGGGGCATATGGCTACACCTTC
TRBV6-1,-,TRBD1,TRBJ1-1,CASSAGTVRLNTEAFF,TGTGCCAGCAGTGCCGGGACAGTAAGGTTGAACACTGAAGCTTTCTTT
TRBV19,-,-,TRBJ2-5,CASSILPGSGGKEETQYF,TGTGCCAGTAGTATTTTACCGGGATCTGGGGGGAAAGAAGAGACCCAGTACTTC
TRBV19,-,-,TRBJ1-5,CASSVGQVRNQPQHF,TGTGCCAGTAGTGTTGGCCAGGTGCGCAATCAGCCCCAGCATTTT
TRBV12-5,-,-,TRBJ2-7,CASGLVARFRDSYEQYF,TGTGCTAGTGGTTTGGTAGCCCGGTTCAGGGACTCCTACGAGCAGTACTTC
TRBV7-9,-,TRBD1,TRBJ2-2,CASSRAGTGYDTGELFF,TGTGCCAGCAGCCGAGCCGGGACAGGGTATGACACCGGGGAGCTGTTTTTT
TRBV19,-,-,TRBJ2-2,CASSRLPGELFF,TGTGCCAGTAGTAGGCTCCCCGGGGAGCTGTTTTTT
TRBV2,once,TRBD2,TRBJ2-4,CASRPLAASKNIQYF,TGTGCCAGCAGACCGCTAGCGGCCAGCAAAAACATTCAGTACTTC
TRBV18,-,-,TRBJ1-3,CASSPPGNTIYF,TGTGCCAGCTCACCGCCTGGAAACACCATATATTTT
TRBV29-1,-,TRBD1,TRBJ2-3,CSVERTGHSTDTQYF,TGCAGCGTTGAACGGACAGGGCACAGCACAGATACGCAGTATTTT
TRBV6-5,-,TRBD1,TRBJ2-7,CASSYSRAGGGEQYF,TGTGCCAGCAGTTACTCTAGGGCAGGGGGCGGCGAGCAGTACTTC
TRBV7-9,-,TRBD2,TRBJ2-3,CASSLRGLAYNTQYF,TGTGCCAGCAGCTTAAGGGGACTAGCGTACAATACGCAGTATTTT
TRBV6-5,-,-,TRBJ2-1,CASSYSGGHEQFF,TGTGCCAGCAGTTACTCCGGAGGGCATGAGCAGTTCTTC
TRBV7-5,-,-,TRBJ2-1,CVRSVLAGGYNEQFF,TGTGTCAGAAGCGTACTAGCGGGAGGCTACAATGAGCAGTTCTTC
TRBV7-2,-,TRBD2,TRBJ2-7,CASRRAGGSYEQYF,TGTGCCAGCCGACGGGCGGGAGGTTCCTACGAGCAGTACTTC
TRBV6-1,-,-,TRBJ1-1,CASSEGRTARGPEAFF,TGTGCCAGCAGTGAAGGGAGGACCGCCCGGGGCCCTGAAGCTTTCTTT
TRBV30,-,TRBD1,TRBJ1-5,CAWSVPATGGLGKPQHF,TGTGCCTGGAGTGTACCCGCGACAGGGGGCCTGGGGAAGCCCCAGCATTTT
TRBV27,-,-,TRBJ1-3,CASSLSGVSGNTIYF,TGTGCCAGCAGTTTATCAGGGGTTTCTGGAAACACCATATATTTT
TRBV4-2,-,-,TRBJ1-5,CASSPRADSYSNQPQHF,TGTGCCAGTAGCCCTCGGGCGGACTCTTATAGCAATCAGCCCCAGCATTTT
TRBV6-6,-,-,TRBJ2-7,CASSPVAGEQYF,TGTGCCAGCAGCCCGGTTGCTGGCGAGCAGTACTTC
TRBV15,once,TRBD2,TRBJ2-7,CATSRTTGTILYEQYF,TGTGCCACCAGCAGAACTACCGGGACTATTCTATACGAGCAGTACTTC
TRBV9,-,-,TRBJ1-2,CASSVAWGNNYGYTF,TGTGCCAGCAGCGTAGCCTGGGGTAACAACTATGGCTACACCTTC
TRBV5-1,once,-,TRBJ1-1,CASTLGGGGTEAFF,TGCGCCAGCACCCTGGGAGGGGGAGGCACTGAAGCTTTCTTT
TRBV10-3,-,-,TRBJ2-1,CAISVGQGGPNEQFF,TGTGCCATCAGTGTGGGGCAGGGCGGGCCCAATGAGCAGTTCTTC
TRBV29-1,-,TRBD2,TRBJ2-1,CSVDGESGINNEQFF,TGCAGCGTTGACGGAGAAAGCGGGATTAACAATGAGCAGTTCTTC
TRBV18,few,TRBD1,TRBJ2-7,CASSPGTVFSYEQYF,TGTGCCAGCTCACCTGGGACAGTTTTCTCCTACGAGCAGTACTTC
TRBV4-3,-,TRBD2,TRBJ2-2,CASSQVALLAGGNTGELFF,TGCGCCAGCAGCCAAGTTGCCCTGCTAGCGGGAGGGAACACCGGGGAGCTGTTTTTT
TRBV11-3,-,TRBD1,TRBJ2-7,CASSPTRQGAGYEQYF,TGTGCCAGCAGCCCAACTAGACAGGGGGCAGGCTACGAGCAGTACTTC
TRBV7-8,-,TRBD2,TRBJ2-5,CASSPRLALGQETQYF,TGTGCCAGCAGCCCGCGACTAGCGTTGGGCCAAGAGACCCAGTACTTC
TRBV9,-,-,TRBJ1-4,CASSVVVGEKLFF,TGTGCCAGCAGCGTTGTGGTGGGTGAAAAACTGTTTTTT
TRBV5-4,-,-,TRBJ2-2,CASSLDLVNTGELFF,TGTGCCAGCAGCTTGGATCTGGTGAACACCGGGGAGCTGTTTTTT
TRBV9,-,TRBD2,TRBJ2-1,CASSVASRTSGDNEQFF,TGTGCCAGCAGCGTAGCTTCTCGGACTAGCGGGGACAATGAGCAGTTCTTC
TRBV27,-,-,TRBJ2-3,CASSWKGGTDTQYF,TGTGCCAGCAGTTGGAAGGGGGGCACAGATACGCAGTATTTT
TRBV19,-,-,TRBJ2-1,CASQIAVAYNEQFF,TGTGCCAGTCAAATAGCGGTGGCCTACAATGAGCAGTTCTTC
TRBV18,-,TRBD2,TRBJ2-7,CASSPKGLAGDVWSYEQYF,TGTGCCAGCTCACCGAAGGGACTAGCGGGAGATGTTTGGTCCTACGAGCAGTACTTC
TRBV10-3,-,-,TRBJ2-7,CAISELDVRGEQYF,TGTGCCATCAGTGAGTTAGACGTAAGGGGAGAGCAGTACTTC
TRBV6-5,-,TRBD1,TRBJ1-3,CASSSMGQGENTIYF,TGTGCCAGCAGTTCCATGGGACAGGGCGAAAACACCATATATTTT
TRBV14,-,-,TRBJ2-5,CASSQDLGTLGETQYF,TGTGCCAGCAGCCAAGATCTTGGGACTCTTGGGGAGACCCAGTACTTC
TRBV7-8,few,-,TRBJ1-5,CASSLAPDSNQPQHF,TGTGCCAGCAGCTTAGCACCAGATAGCAATCAGCCCCAGCATTTT
TRBV6-5,once,-,TRBJ2-5,CASSYSVTPGQETQYF,TGTGCCAGCAGTTACTCGGTGACTCCTGGCCAAGAGACCCAGTACTTC
TRBV18,-,TRBD1,TRBJ2-3,CASSPGVKGALSDTQYF,TGTGCCAGCTCACCAGGTGTTAAGGGGGCACTCTCAGATACGCAGTATTTT
TRBV19,-,-,TRBJ1-2,CASQLGERADSHYGYTF,TGTGCCTCCCAGTTGGGGGAACGAGCCGACAGCCACTATGGCTACACCTTC
TRBV15,-,-,TRBJ2-1,CATSRHRFRDSSYNEQFF,TGTGCCACCAGCAGACACCGATTTAGGGATAGCTCCTACAATGAGCAGTTCTTC